This T cell receptor (beta chain) emerged from a study of blood T cell repertoires in COVID-19. Study-level information: COVID-19 samples collected from the United States, Italy and Spain covered acute and convalescent phases. Sources were T cells, B-cell-depleted T cells, or PBMCs; the material itself was cDNA or gDNA.

This clone was seen a few times. Per the original data handling: Amplification with reference gene primers provided the estimates of nucleated cell counts. The repertoire was sequenced with immunoSEQ multiplex PCR; TCRdb's copy has only in-frame clones and lacks some. V and J calls and clone size follow that table, whereas D and trimming were derived from the DNA. Of fewer than 90,000 clones listed, about 77% are singletons. With 7 bases removed from V and 1 base from J, the gap between germline ends came to 10 bases. CDR1 is SEHNR, CDR2 FQNEAQ, per germline (reference sequence). The CDR3 is 13 amino acids. Followed over time, Seattle patients had been enrolled while infection was active.

The rearrangement links TRBV7-9 to TRBJ1-1, with D hard to call. Material for sequencing was peripheral blood. This TCR came from a man aged 70-80 years with COVID-19, enrolled during active disease. CDR3 sequence reads: CASTLLGNTEAFF. CDR3 coding DNA: TGTGCCAGCACACTCCTCGGGAACACTGAAGCTTTCTTT.